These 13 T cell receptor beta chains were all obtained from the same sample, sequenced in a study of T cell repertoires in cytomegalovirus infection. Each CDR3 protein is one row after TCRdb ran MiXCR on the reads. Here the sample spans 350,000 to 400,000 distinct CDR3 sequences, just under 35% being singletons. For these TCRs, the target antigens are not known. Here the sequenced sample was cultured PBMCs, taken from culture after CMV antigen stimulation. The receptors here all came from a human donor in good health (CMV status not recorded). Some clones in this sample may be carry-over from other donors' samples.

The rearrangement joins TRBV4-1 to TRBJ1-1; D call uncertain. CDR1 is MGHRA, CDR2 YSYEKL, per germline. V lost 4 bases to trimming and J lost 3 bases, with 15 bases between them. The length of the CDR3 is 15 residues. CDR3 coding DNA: TGCGCCAGCAGCCCGGTTGTAAGTGGGTACACTGAAGCTTTCTTT. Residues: CASSPVVSGYTEAFF.

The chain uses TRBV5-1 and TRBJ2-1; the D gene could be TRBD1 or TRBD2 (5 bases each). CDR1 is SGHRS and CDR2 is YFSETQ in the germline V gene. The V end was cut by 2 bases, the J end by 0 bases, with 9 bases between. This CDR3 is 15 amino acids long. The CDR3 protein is CASSLGDRSYNEQFF. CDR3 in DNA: TGCGCCAGCAGCTTAGGGGACCGCTCCTACAATGAGCAGTTCTTC.

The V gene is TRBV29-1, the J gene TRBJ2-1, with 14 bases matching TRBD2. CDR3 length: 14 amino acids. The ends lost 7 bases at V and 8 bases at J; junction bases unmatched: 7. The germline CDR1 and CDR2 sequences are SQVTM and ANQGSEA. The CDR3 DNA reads TGCAGCGCTGGGGGACTAGCGGGAGCCTATGAGCAGTTCTTC. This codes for CSAGGLAGAYEQFF.

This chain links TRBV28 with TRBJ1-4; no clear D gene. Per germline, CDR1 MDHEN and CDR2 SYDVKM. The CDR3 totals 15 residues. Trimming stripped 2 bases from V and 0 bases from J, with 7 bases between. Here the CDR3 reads CASSLIGATNEKLFF. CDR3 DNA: TGTGCCAGCAGTTTAATTGGTGCAACTAATGAAAAACTGTTTTTT.

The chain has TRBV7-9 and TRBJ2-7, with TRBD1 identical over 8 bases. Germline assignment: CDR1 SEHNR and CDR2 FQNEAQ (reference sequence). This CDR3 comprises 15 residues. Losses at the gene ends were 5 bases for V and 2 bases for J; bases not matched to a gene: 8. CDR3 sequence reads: CASSTTGVLAYEQYF. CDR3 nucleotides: TGTGCCAGCAGCACGACAGGGGTTCTCGCCTACGAGCAGTACTTC.

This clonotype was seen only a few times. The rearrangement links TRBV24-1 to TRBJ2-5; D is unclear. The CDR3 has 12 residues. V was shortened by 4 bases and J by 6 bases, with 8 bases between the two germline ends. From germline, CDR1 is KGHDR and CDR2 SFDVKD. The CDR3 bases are TGTGCCACCAGTGACGGAATGAAGACCCAGTACTTC. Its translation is CATSDGMKTQYF.

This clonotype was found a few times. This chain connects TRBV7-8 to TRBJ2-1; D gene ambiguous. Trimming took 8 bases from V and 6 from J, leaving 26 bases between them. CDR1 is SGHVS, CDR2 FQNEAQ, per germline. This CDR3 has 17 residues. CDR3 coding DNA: TGTGCCAGCCAGGCTCGCCTCGGAAGCCCCACGTCCAATGAGCAGTTCTTC. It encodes CASQARLGSPTSNEQFF.

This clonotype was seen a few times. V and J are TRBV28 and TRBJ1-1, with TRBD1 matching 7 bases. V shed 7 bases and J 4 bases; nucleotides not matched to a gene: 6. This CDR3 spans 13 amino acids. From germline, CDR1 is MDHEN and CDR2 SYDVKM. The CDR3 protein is CASNQQGTTEAFF. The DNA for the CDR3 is TGTGCCAGCAATCAACAGGGGACCACTGAAGCTTTCTTT. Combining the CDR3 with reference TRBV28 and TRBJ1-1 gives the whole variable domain DVKVTQSSRYLVKRTGEKVFLECVQDMDHENMFWYRQDPGLGLRLIYFSYDVKMKEKGDIPEGYSVSREKKERFSLILESASTNQTSMYLCASNQQGTTEAFFGQGTRLTVV.

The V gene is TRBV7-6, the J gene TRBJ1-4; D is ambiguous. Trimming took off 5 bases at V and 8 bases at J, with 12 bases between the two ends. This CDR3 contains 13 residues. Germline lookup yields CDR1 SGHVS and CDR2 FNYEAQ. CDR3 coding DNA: TGTGCCAGCAGCCCTCGCGCCGAGGAAAAACTGTTTTTT. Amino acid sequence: CASSPRAEEKLFF. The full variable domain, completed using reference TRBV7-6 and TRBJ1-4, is GAGVSQSPRYKVTKRGQDVALRCDPISGHVSLYWYRQALGQGPEFLTYFNYEAQQDKSGLPNDRFSAERPEGSISTLTIQRTEQRDSAMYRCASSPRAEEKLFFGSGTQLSVL.

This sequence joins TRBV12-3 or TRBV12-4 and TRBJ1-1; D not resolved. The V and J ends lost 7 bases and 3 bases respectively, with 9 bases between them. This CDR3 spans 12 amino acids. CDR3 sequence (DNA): TGTGCCAGCAACATTCCGTACACTGAAGCTTTCTTT. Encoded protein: CASNIPYTEAFF.

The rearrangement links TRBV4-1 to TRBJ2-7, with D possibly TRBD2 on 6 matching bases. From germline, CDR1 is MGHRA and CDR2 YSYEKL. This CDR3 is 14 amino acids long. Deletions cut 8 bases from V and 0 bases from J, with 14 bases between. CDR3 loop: CASRRGSSSYEQYV. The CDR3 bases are TGCGCCAGCCGGAGGGGCTCGAGCTCCTACGAGCAGTACGTC.

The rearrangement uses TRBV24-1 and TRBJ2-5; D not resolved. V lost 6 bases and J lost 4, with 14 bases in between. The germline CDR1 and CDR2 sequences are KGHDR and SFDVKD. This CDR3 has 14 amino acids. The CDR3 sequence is CATSSFGMGETQYF. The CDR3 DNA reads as TGTGCCACCAGTAGTTTTGGGATGGGAGAGACCCAGTACTTC.

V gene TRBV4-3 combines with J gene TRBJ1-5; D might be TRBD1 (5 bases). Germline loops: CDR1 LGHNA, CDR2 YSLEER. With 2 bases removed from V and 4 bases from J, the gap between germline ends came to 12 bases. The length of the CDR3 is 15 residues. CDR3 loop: CASSQSGGRNQPQHF. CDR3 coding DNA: TGCGCCAGCAGCCAAAGTGGGGGGAGAAATCAGCCCCAGCATTTT.